A single sample is the source of the 18 T cell receptor beta chains below, sequenced in a study of T cell changes during pregnancy in multiple sclerosis. Profiled with immunoSEQ multiplex PCR; TCRdb holds only in-frame clones, not every one. The table records tens of thousands of clones, roughly nine tenths of them present only once. The sequences come from CD4+ T cells from peripheral blood mononuclear cells, collected before pregnancy. The receptors stem from a female donor with multiple sclerosis, enrolled in a pregnancy study.

This clone was detected a few times. The rearrangement uses TRBV18 and TRBJ1-5, with D possibly matching TRBD1 (5 bases). V lost 5 bases and J 1 base, leaving 15 bases between the germline ends. Germline loops: CDR1 KGHSH, CDR2 LQKENI. This CDR3 is built from 16 residues. The CDR3 protein is CASSVGGAGSNQPQHF. The CDR3, as DNA: TGTGCCAGCTCAGTCGGAGGGGCAGGGAGCAATCAGCCCCAGCATTTT.

This sequence joins TRBV11-2 and TRBJ2-4; 9 bases line up with TRBD1. Trimming at V came to 6 bases and at J to 3 bases, leaving 6 bases not matched to a gene. This CDR3 spans 15 amino acids. Germline V gene lookup returns CDR1 SGHAT and CDR2 FQNNGV. CDR3 region: CASRNTGGGKNIQYF. CDR3 nucleotide sequence: TGTGCCAGCAGGAACACAGGGGGCGGCAAAAACATTCAGTACTTC.

The J gene is TRBJ2-5, the V gene TRBV10-3, with 7 bases that match TRBD1. Germline V CDR1 and CDR2: ENHRY, SYGVKD. CDR3 length: 14 amino acids. V shed 5 bases, J shed 5 bases, and the junction held 8 bases outside the gene matches. As DNA, the CDR3 is TGTGCCATCAGTCAAAGACAGGGTCGGGAGACCCAGTACTTC. As protein: CAISQRQGRETQYF.

The chain joins TRBV9 to TRBJ2-5; a possible D gene is TRBD2 (7 bases). Trimming took 0 bases from V and 0 from J, leaving 12 bases between them. Germline CDR1 and CDR2: SGDLS and YYNGEE. This CDR3 is 16 amino acids long. CDR3 in amino acids: CASSVGAGAYQETQYF. CDR3 in DNA: TGTGCCAGCAGCGTAGGGGCGGGGGCTTACCAAGAGACCCAGTACTTC. The full variable domain, in which reference TRBV9 and TRBJ2-5 provide the parts outside the CDR3, is DSGVTQTPKHLITATGQRVTLRCSPRSGDLSVYWYQQSLDQGLQFLIQYYNGEERAKGNILERFSAQQFPDLHSELNLSSLELGDSALYFCASSVGAGAYQETQYFGPGTRLLVL.

The rearrangement links TRBV9 to TRBJ1-6, with 7 bases matching TRBD1. The CDR3 is 16 residues long. CDR1 and CDR2 from the germline V gene are SGDLS and YYNGEE. After removal of 1 base from V and 4 bases from J, the junction contained 5 bases not matched to a gene. The CDR3 DNA follows: TGTGCCAGCAGCGTAAGTCGGGACAGATATAATTCACCCCTCCACTTT. Residues: CASSVSRDRYNSPLHF.

The chain carries TRBV19 and TRBJ1-1; D is ambiguous. V was shortened by 6 bases and J by 0 bases, with 14 bases between the two germline ends. Germline CDR1 and CDR2: LNHDA and SQIVND (reference sequence). The CDR3 covers 15 residues. The CDR3 loop is CASRGPGRMNTEAFF. The CDR3 DNA reads as TGTGCCAGTAGAGGCCCGGGGAGGATGAACACTGAAGCTTTCTTT. The variable domain in full, with the rest retrieved from reference TRBV19 and TRBJ1-1, is DGGITQSPKYLFRKEGQNVTLSCEQNLNHDAMYWYRQDPGQGLRLIYYSQIVNDFQKGDIAEGYSVSREKKESFPLTVTSAQKNPTAFYLCASRGPGRMNTEAFFGQGTRLTVV.

The V gene is TRBV19, the J gene TRBJ2-5, with no clear D. Trimming shortened V by 5 bases and J by 2 bases, and 12 bases separated the two germline ends. In germline, CDR1 is LNHDA, CDR2 SQIVND (reference sequence). The CDR3 covers 14 residues. The CDR3 here is CASSVSGLQETQYF. The CDR3 DNA follows: TGTGCCAGTAGTGTTTCGGGTTTGCAAGAGACCCAGTACTTC. Full variable domain (rest looked up from reference TRBV19 and TRBJ2-5): DGGITQSPKYLFRKEGQNVTLSCEQNLNHDAMYWYRQDPGQGLRLIYYSQIVNDFQKGDIAEGYSVSREKKESFPLTVTSAQKNPTAFYLCASSVSGLQETQYFGPGTRLLVL.

The chain carries TRBV6-5 and TRBJ1-1; 7 bases match TRBD1. The CDR3 sequence is 14 residues long. Germline CDR1 reads MNHEY; CDR2 reads SVGAGI. Trimming removed 6 bases from V and 0 bases from J; junction bases left unmatched: 4. The CDR3 DNA is TGTGCCAGCAGCTTGGGACAGATGAACACTGAAGCTTTCTTT. This sequence encodes CASSLGQMNTEAFF.

The chain employs TRBV21-1 and TRBJ2-1; the table assigns TRBD1, which was not confirmed against the DNA. TRBV21-1 is an annotated pseudogene. The CDR3 covers 11 residues. CDR3 amino acids: CASSSQDRGFF. DNA for the CDR3: TGTGCCAGCAGCTCCCAGGACAGGGGGTTCTTC.

This chain uses TRBV27 with TRBJ2-1, with TRBD2 matching over 12 bases. V shed 3 bases, J shed 5 bases, and the junction held 5 bases outside the gene matches. This CDR3 has 16 residues. From germline, CDR1 is MNHEY and CDR2 SMNVEV (reference sequence). The CDR3 loop is CASSFLLAGGNNEQFF. DNA of the CDR3: TGTGCCAGCAGTTTTCTACTAGCGGGAGGAAACAATGAGCAGTTCTTC.

The chain joins TRBV29-1 to TRBJ1-2; D is unresolved. The CDR3 is made up of 12 amino acids. The V gene lost 3 bases and the J gene lost 8 bases, with 13 bases spanning the gap. Germline CDR1 SQVTM, CDR2 ANQGSEA. This CDR3 reads CSVDDNRYGYTF. The CDR3 nucleotides are TGCAGCGTTGATGACAATCGATACGGCTACACCTTC.

V and J are TRBV5-1 and TRBJ1-1; 8 positions match TRBD1. The CDR3 is 15 amino acids. The J segment lost 5 bases and the V segment lost 1 base, leaving 7 bases of the junction unmatched. Germline values: CDR1 SGHRS, CDR2 YFSETQ. CDR3 DNA: TGCGCCAGCAGCTTGTATCAGGGGGCAAGTACTGAAGCTTTCTTT. Amino acid sequence: CASSLYQGASTEAFF. Full variable domain (outside the CDR3, taken from reference TRBV5-1 and TRBJ1-1): KAGVTQTPRYLIKTRGQQVTLSCSPISGHRSVSWYQQTPGQGLQFLFEYFSETQRNKGNFPGRFSGRQFSNSRSEMNVSTLELGDSALYLCASSLYQGASTEAFFGQGTRLTVV.

The rearrangement uses TRBV18 and TRBJ1-1; D might be TRBD1 (5 bases). The CDR3 loop spans 15 amino acids. Germline V lookup: CDR1 KGHSH, CDR2 LQKENI. V dropped 3 bases and J dropped 1 base, with 12 bases sitting between them. CDR3 bases: TGTGCCAGCTCACCGCTGGACATCCCGAACACTGAAGCTTTCTTT. Its translation: CASSPLDIPNTEAFF. Filled out from reference TRBV18 and TRBJ1-1, the complete variable domain reads NAGVMQNPRHLVRRRGQEARLRCSPMKGHSHVYWYRQLPEEGLKFMVYLQKENIIDESGMPKERFSAEFPKEGPSILRIQQVVRGDSAAYFCASSPLDIPNTEAFFGQGTRLTVV.

V and J are TRBV10-3 and TRBJ1-5, with 8 bases that match TRBD1. The J segment lost 6 bases and the V segment lost 2 bases, leaving 9 bases of the junction unmatched. Germline assignment: CDR1 ENHRY and CDR2 SYGVKD. This CDR3 comprises 16 residues. The CDR3: CAISERTGGTGQPQHF. CDR3 sequence (DNA): TGTGCCATCAGTGAGCGTACAGGGGGAACGGGTCAGCCCCAGCATTTT.

The rearrangement joins TRBV30 to TRBJ1-5; TRBD1 matches at 9 bases. With V trimmed by 3 bases and J by 1 base, 1 base remained unmatched. Germline V CDR1 and CDR2: GTSNPN, SVGIG (reference sequence). The CDR3 is 14 residues long. The chain's CDR3 is CAWRGTGSNQPQHF. The CDR3 DNA follows: TGTGCCTGGAGGGGGACAGGGAGCAATCAGCCCCAGCATTTT.

The chain couples TRBV5-5 to TRBJ1-2; possible D gene TRBD1, 6 bases. The V gene lost 4 bases and the J gene lost 0 bases, with 13 bases spanning the gap. CDR3 length: 15 residues. The germline gives CDR1 SGHKS, CDR2 YYEKEE (reference sequence). CDR3 coding DNA: TGTGCCAGCAGCCGCGAAGGGGGATCTAACTATGGCTACACCTTC. Protein: CASSREGGSNYGYTF. Supplemented by reference TRBV5-5 and TRBJ1-2, the full variable domain reads DAGVTQSPTHLIKTRGQQVTLRCSPISGHKSVSWYQQVLGQGPQFIFQYYEKEERGRGNFPDRFSARQFPNYSSELNVNALLLGDSALYLCASSREGGSNYGYTFGSGTRLTVV.

This sequence joins TRBV28 and TRBJ2-2; TRBD2 agrees at 12 bases. Germline lookup yields CDR1 MDHEN and CDR2 SYDVKM. This CDR3 has 19 amino acids. Germline trimming cut 4 bases from V and 5 bases from J; bases unmatched to any gene: 14. The CDR3 DNA reads as TGTGCCAGCAGTTCCCTGCTAGGAGGACTAGCGGGAAAGACCGGGGAGCTGTTTTTT. Residues: CASSSLLGGLAGKTGELFF.

The chain recombines TRBV9 with TRBJ2-3; 9 bases line up with TRBD2. CDR1 SGDLS and CDR2 YYNGEE come from the germline V gene. The CDR3 contains 20 residues. Germline trimming cut 1 base from V and 0 bases from J; bases unmatched to any gene: 15. The CDR3 bases are TGTGCCAGCAGCGTAAGGGGTCGAGCGGGGGGACCCATTAGCACAGATACGCAGTATTTT. The encoded protein is CASSVRGRAGGPISTDTQYF.